This TCR beta chain was captured in a study of shared clonotypes between healthy human individuals. Findings and caveats of the study: The study generally estimated greater richness for naive than memory subsets.

Only in-frame clones appear in the TCRdb table, and some are missing; sequencing was by immunoSEQ multiplex PCR. The profile shows about 2.1 million clones, around 93% of them singletons. It was CD45RO-negative cells, positively selected for CCR7, that made up naive CD8 cells, with terminally differentiated effector memory CD45RA+ cells excluded. This clone appeared once. The antigen is unknown. The CDR3 covers 15 residues. The V gene lost 7 bases and the J gene lost 3 bases, with 17 bases spanning the gap. Germline V gene sequence: CDR1 SGHKS, CDR2 YYEKEE (reference sequence). The source is a man aged 18 to 30 in good health. Some clones in this sample may be carry-over from other donors' samples. The rearrangement joins TRBV5-5 to TRBJ1-5; tentative D call: TRBD1 (5 bases). Sequencing was done on a sample of naive CD8+ T cells from PBMCs. The CDR3 region is CASAPGWGFNQPQHF. The CDR3 nucleotides read TGTGCCAGCGCCCCGGGGTGGGGGTTCAATCAGCCCCAGCATTTT.